The clone carrying this T cell receptor (beta chain) has at least ten counts. Its antigen is not known. These data are taken from a study of T cells in Graves' hyperthyroidism and ophthalmopathy. Study-wide results and caveats: Expanded thyroid clonotypes (above 0.001) were mostly also found in blood.

Using RNA transcripts as the source, TCR beta CDR3 regions were amplified. The HTBI primer set drove a first-round RT-PCR of the TCR CDR3. TCRdb passed the multiplex PCR reads through MiXCR, listing each CDR3 protein once. Of 280,000 or so distinct CDR3 sequences in the sample, 13% to 15% were seen once. Sequencing was performed on blood. The TCR comes from a woman aged 45-59 years with Graves' hyperthyroidism that later progressed to Graves' ophthalmopathy.

CDR3 residues: CASSLTSGRAVGETQYF. The DNA of the CDR3 is TGTGCCAGCAGTTTGACTAGCGGGAGGGCGGTTGGGGAGACCCAGTACTTC. This rearrangement joins TRBV28 to TRBJ2-5; 14 nucleotides line up with TRBD2. The CDR3 is 17 residues long. The V gene's germline CDR1 is MDHEN and CDR2 SYDVKM. Trimming at V came to 3 bases and at J to 5 bases, leaving 8 bases not matched to a gene.